The 18 T cell receptor beta chains below all came from one sample that was sequenced in a study of regulatory T cells in long-lasting Graves disease. Sample time point: newly diagnosed GD, antithyroid drugs for less than 3 months. Generation of the TCR library employed RNA extracted from PBMCs. HTBI primers from iRepertoire and Arm-PCR of CDR3 regions yielded the TCR beta libraries. TCRdb used MiXCR to reprocess the multiplex PCR reads, holding one entry per CDR3 protein. The sample includes about 400,000 distinct CDR3 sequences, roughly 15% of them seen just once. This sample also belongs to another study, concerning T cells in Graves' hyperthyroidism and ophthalmopathy.

The source was peripheral blood mononuclear cells (PBMCs), collected at new diagnosis, from a patient treated with antithyroid drugs. These receptors were taken from a woman aged 40-49 years with Graves disease.

This clonotype was seen ten or more times. The chain has TRBV5-5 and TRBJ1-1, with TRBD1 matching 7 bases. This CDR3 spans 15 amino acids. V gave up 2 bases and J gave up 0 bases; unmatched junction bases: 4. The germline CDR1 and CDR2 sequences are SGHKS and YYEKEE (reference sequence). CDR3: CASSLQGSMNTEAFF. CDR3 coding DNA: TGTGCCAGCAGCTTACAGGGGAGCATGAACACTGAAGCTTTCTTT.

At least ten counts were recorded for this clonotype. The chain couples TRBV5-1 to TRBJ1-4, with 8 bases fitting TRBD1. Trimming removed 4 bases from V and 1 base from J; junction bases left unmatched: 6. Germline V gene sequence: CDR1 SGHRS, CDR2 YFSETQ. This CDR3 has 16 amino acids. The CDR3 DNA reads as TGCGCCAGCAGCGGGCAGGGGGCGCAAACTAATGAAAAACTGTTTTTT. It specifies CASSGQGAQTNEKLFF. Full variable domain (rest looked up from reference TRBV5-1 and TRBJ1-4): KAGVTQTPRYLIKTRGQQVTLSCSPISGHRSVSWYQQTPGQGLQFLFEYFSETQRNKGNFPGRFSGRQFSNSRSEMNVSTLELGDSALYLCASSGQGAQTNEKLFFGSGTQLSVL.

This clonotype came up many times. The gene calls are TRBV11-2 and TRBJ2-3, with D perhaps TRBD2 (6 bases). Germline-derived CDR1 and CDR2 are SGHAT and FQNNGV. Trimming pared 0 bases from V and 4 bases from J, leaving 17 bases between. The CDR3 consists of 17 residues. CDR3 protein: CASSLDLAGGSADTQYF. CDR3 DNA sequence: TGTGCCAGCAGCTTAGATTTGGCAGGAGGGTCCGCAGATACGCAGTATTTT. The full variable domain, rest sourced from reference TRBV11-2 and TRBJ2-3, is EAGVAQSPRYKIIEKRQSVAFWCNPISGHATLYWYQQILGQGPKLLIQFQNNGVVDDSQLPKDRFSAERLKGVDSTLKIQPAKLEDSAVYLCASSLDLAGGSADTQYFGPGTRLTVL.

In this sample, this clonotype turned up many times. The chain couples TRBV5-1 to TRBJ2-7; 7 nucleotides agree with TRBD1. Germline V gives CDR1 SGHRS, CDR2 YFSETQ. The trim removed 5 bases at V and 2 bases at J, leaving 10 bases unmatched. The CDR3 spans 15 residues. The DNA of the CDR3 is TGCGCCAGCAGTCAAGCGATGACAGGGACCTACGAGCAGTACTTC. Protein: CASSQAMTGTYEQYF.

This chain connects TRBV30 to TRBJ1-2, with D uncertain. Germline loops: CDR1 GTSNPN, CDR2 SVGIG (reference sequence). V lost 1 base and J 4 bases, leaving 25 bases between the germline ends. The CDR3 contains 18 residues. The chain's CDR3 is CAWSALWRTAERGYGYTF. The CDR3 DNA follows: TGTGCCTGGAGTGCCCTATGGAGGACGGCGGAGCGGGGCTATGGCTACACCTTC.

Ten or more counts support this clonotype. The CDR3 coding sequence is TGTGCCACCAAGGAAGAACAGGGCTTCTACGAGCAGTACTTC. Residues: CATKEEQGFYEQYF. The chain is built from TRBV28 and TRBJ2-7; a weak D match, TRBD1 (6 bases). The CDR3 extends over 14 amino acids. The V gene lost 10 bases and the J gene lost 3 bases, with 19 bases spanning the gap. Germline V gene lookup returns CDR1 MDHEN and CDR2 SYDVKM.

This clonotype was seen at least ten times. The chain uses TRBV11-2 and TRBJ2-5; either TRBD1 or TRBD2 may fit D (5 bases each). Germline assignment: CDR1 SGHAT and CDR2 FQNNGV. The CDR3 runs to 16 residues. With 3 bases removed from V and 2 bases from J, the gap between germline ends came to 16 bases. The CDR3 DNA reads TGTGCCAGCAGCTTTGCCCGGGACGCAAATCAAGAGACCCAGTACTTC. Its protein is CASSFARDANQETQYF.

This clonotype was observed a few times. This rearrangement joins TRBV9 to TRBJ2-1; a possible D gene is TRBD2 (8 bases). The CDR3 covers 16 residues. CDR1 is SGDLS, CDR2 YYNGEE, per germline. Trimming removed 3 bases from V and 8 bases from J, with 21 bases in between. CDR3 amino acids: CASSEGASGSEDEQFF. The CDR3 DNA is TGTGCCAGCAGCGAGGGGGCTAGCGGGTCGGAGGATGAGCAGTTCTTC.

This clonotype was found a few times. V is TRBV14 and J is TRBJ2-6, with 8 bases aligning to TRBD1. The CDR3 spans 20 residues. From germline, CDR1 is SGHDN and CDR2 FVKESK. Trimming took 4 bases from V and 0 from J; bases not matched to a gene: 14. CDR3 coding DNA: TGTGCCAGCAGCCTAGAGATCCCGGGACAGGAATTCTCTGGGGCCAACGTCCTGACTTTC. This encodes CASSLEIPGQEFSGANVLTF.

This clonotype turned up a few times. The chain has TRBV6-2 or TRBV6-3 and TRBJ1-2; D ambiguous. V was pared by 0 bases and J by 0 bases, with 11 bases between. The CDR3 loop spans 16 amino acids. Germline V lookup: CDR1 MNHEY, CDR2 SVGEGT. CDR3 sequence reads: CASSYSFTLANYGYTF. In DNA form, the CDR3 reads TGTGCCAGCAGTTACTCGTTTACGTTAGCTAACTATGGCTACACCTTC.

This clonotype was counted ten times or more. This chain links TRBV25-1 with TRBJ2-1, with TRBD1 identical over 12 bases. This CDR3 has 14 residues. Germline values: CDR1 MGHDK, CDR2 SYGVNS. V was pared by 4 bases and J by 10 bases, with 5 bases of the junction left unmatched. This CDR3 reads CASSGGQGAEEQFF. The CDR3 nucleotides read TGTGCCAGCAGTGGGGGACAGGGGGCTGAGGAGCAGTTCTTC.

The chain has TRBV9 and TRBJ2-7; D is unresolved. V lost 3 bases, J lost 2 bases, and 12 bases lay in between. This CDR3 contains 14 residues. Germline CDR1 SGDLS, CDR2 YYNGEE. CDR3 sequence reads: CASSALAETYEQYF. The CDR3 bases are TGTGCCAGCAGCGCTTTGGCAGAGACCTACGAGCAGTACTTC.

This clonotype was observed many times. The rearrangement uses TRBV5-7 and TRBJ2-1; 10 nucleotides match TRBD2. TRBV5-7 is reported as an ORF; its role is uncertain. The CDR3 covers 16 residues. Trimming removed 5 bases from V and 2 bases from J; junction bases left unmatched: 7. The CDR3 DNA follows: TGTGCCAGCAGATTGTCCGGACTAGCGGCCTACAATGAGCAGTTCTTC. Protein sequence: CASRLSGLAAYNEQFF.

This clonotype came up many times. The rearrangement uses TRBV27 and TRBJ2-7, with 7 bases that match TRBD1. This CDR3 is built from 16 residues. Germline CDR1 and CDR2: MNHEY and SMNVEV (reference sequence). Germline trimming cut 5 bases from V and 3 bases from J; bases unmatched to any gene: 13. CDR3 bases: TGTGCCAGCAGTAGGCCGACAGGGAGACCAAACTACGAGCAGTACTTC. It codes for CASSRPTGRPNYEQYF.

This clonotype occurred many times. The chain links TRBV12-3 or TRBV12-4 to TRBJ1-5; 8 bases line up with TRBD1. CDR3 length equals 16 residues. J gave up 3 bases and V 5 bases, and 9 bases lay outside the gene matches. The CDR3 loop reads CASSKQGVSDNQPQHF. The CDR3 DNA follows: TGTGCCAGCAGTAAACAGGGGGTCTCTGACAATCAGCCCCAGCATTTT.

The chain joins TRBV14 to TRBJ2-3; 8 bases align to TRBD1. Germline trimming cut 4 bases from V and 2 bases from J; bases unmatched to any gene: 5. Germline V gene lookup returns CDR1 SGHDN and CDR2 FVKESK. The CDR3 runs to 15 residues. CDR3 nucleotide sequence: TGTGCCAGCAGCCGGGGACAGGTACTCACAGATACGCAGTATTTT. This encodes CASSRGQVLTDTQYF.

The chain joins TRBV11-2 to TRBJ2-1; D call uncertain. Trimming shortened V by 5 bases and J by 4 bases, and 12 bases separated the two germline ends. Germline V gene lookup returns CDR1 SGHAT and CDR2 FQNNGV. This CDR3 has 14 amino acids. CDR3 nucleotides: TGTGCCAGCAGCGGTCATGGGGATTACAATGAGCAGTTCTTC. It is translated as CASSGHGDYNEQFF.

This clonotype came up a few times. The gene calls are TRBV12-3 or TRBV12-4 and TRBJ2-7; 7 bases agree with TRBD1. Losses at the gene ends were 8 bases for V and 3 bases for J; bases not matched to a gene: 10. The CDR3 loop spans 14 amino acids. In DNA, the CDR3 is TGTGCCAGCTCAGAGGGGACAGTCATCTACGAGCAGTACTTC. Translated: CASSEGTVIYEQYF.